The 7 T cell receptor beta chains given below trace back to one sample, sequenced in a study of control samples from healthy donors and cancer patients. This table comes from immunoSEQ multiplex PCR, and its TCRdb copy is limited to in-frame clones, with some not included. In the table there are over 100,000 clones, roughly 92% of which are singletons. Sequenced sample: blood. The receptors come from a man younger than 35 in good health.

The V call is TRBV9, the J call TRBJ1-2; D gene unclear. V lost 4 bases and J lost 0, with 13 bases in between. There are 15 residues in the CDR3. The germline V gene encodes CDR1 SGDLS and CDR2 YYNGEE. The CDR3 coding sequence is TGTGCCAGCAGCTCACAGTCACTCGCTAACTATGGCTACACCTTC. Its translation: CASSSQSLANYGYTF.

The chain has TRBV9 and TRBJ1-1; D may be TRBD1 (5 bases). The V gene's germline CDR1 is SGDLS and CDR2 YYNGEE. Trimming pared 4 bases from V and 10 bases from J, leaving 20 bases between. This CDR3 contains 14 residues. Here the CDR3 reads CASSPHDVLGGAFF. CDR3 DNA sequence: TGTGCCAGCAGCCCACACGACGTACTTGGGGGAGCTTTCTTT.

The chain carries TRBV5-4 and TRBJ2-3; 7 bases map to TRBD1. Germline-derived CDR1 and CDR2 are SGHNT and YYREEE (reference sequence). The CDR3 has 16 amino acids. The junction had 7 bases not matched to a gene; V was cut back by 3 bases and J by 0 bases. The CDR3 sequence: CASSWGQSFSTDTQYF. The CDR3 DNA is TGTGCCAGCAGCTGGGGACAGAGCTTTAGCACAGATACGCAGTATTTT. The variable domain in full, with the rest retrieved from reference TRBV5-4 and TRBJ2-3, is ETGVTQSPTHLIKTRGQQVTLRCSSQSGHNTVSWYQQALGQGPQFIFQYYREEENGRGNFPPRFSGLQFPNYSSELNVNALELDDSALYLCASSWGQSFSTDTQYFGPGTRLTVL.

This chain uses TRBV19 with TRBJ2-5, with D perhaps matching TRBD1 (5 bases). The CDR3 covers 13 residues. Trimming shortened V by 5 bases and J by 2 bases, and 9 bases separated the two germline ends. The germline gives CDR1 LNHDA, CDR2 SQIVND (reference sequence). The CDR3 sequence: CASSQDIQETQYF. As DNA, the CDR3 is TGTGCCAGTAGTCAGGACATTCAAGAGACCCAGTACTTC. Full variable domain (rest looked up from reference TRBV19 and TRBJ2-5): DGGITQSPKYLFRKEGQNVTLSCEQNLNHDAMYWYRQDPGQGLRLIYYSQIVNDFQKGDIAEGYSVSREKKESFPLTVTSAQKNPTAFYLCASSQDIQETQYFGPGTRLLVL.

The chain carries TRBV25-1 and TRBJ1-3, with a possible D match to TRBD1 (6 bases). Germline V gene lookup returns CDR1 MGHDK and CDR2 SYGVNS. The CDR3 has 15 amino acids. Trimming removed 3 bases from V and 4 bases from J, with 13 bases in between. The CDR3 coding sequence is TGTGCCAGCAGTGATGGAGGGGGTACGGGAAACACCATATATTTT. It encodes CASSDGGGTGNTIYF.

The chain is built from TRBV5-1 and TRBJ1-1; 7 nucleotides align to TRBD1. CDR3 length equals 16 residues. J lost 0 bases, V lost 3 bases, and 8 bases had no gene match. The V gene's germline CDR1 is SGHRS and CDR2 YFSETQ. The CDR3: CASSSSPGTVNTEAFF. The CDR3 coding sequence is TGCGCCAGCAGCTCAAGCCCCGGGACAGTGAACACTGAAGCTTTCTTT. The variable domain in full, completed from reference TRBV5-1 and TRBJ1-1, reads KAGVTQTPRYLIKTRGQQVTLSCSPISGHRSVSWYQQTPGQGLQFLFEYFSETQRNKGNFPGRFSGRQFSNSRSEMNVSTLELGDSALYLCASSSSPGTVNTEAFFGQGTRLTVV.

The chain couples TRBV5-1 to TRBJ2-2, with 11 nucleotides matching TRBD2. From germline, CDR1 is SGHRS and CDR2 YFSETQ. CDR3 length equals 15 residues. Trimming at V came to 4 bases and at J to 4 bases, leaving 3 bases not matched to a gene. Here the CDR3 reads CASSPSGGRTGELFF. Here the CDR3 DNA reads TGCGCCAGCAGCCCTAGCGGGGGGCGCACCGGGGAGCTGTTTTTT.